Sequencing of this T cell receptor (beta chain) was carried out in a study of Ad26.COV2.S vaccination and SARS-CoV-2 variants. For the study at large: Ad26.COV2.S given intramuscularly, once or twice 56 days apart.

This sample's treatment: some 20 received Ad26.COV2.S at low or high dose, single or two shots; a few received placebo; per-sample allocation not given. Day 63 after the first vaccine or placebo injection was the time point for sampling. Profiled with immunoSEQ multiplex PCR; TCRdb holds only in-frame clones, not every one. This sample has some 370,000 clones, with 83% found just once. Remarks on this clone: What it recognizes is unknown.

Germline CDR1 reads PRHDT; CDR2 reads FYEKMQ (reference sequence). V shed 4 bases and J shed 4 bases, with 16 bases lying between them. CDR3 length: 15 amino acids. Study results and caveats: Possible underestimation of total T cell responses by the TCR breadth and depth analyses was noted.

The clonotype originates from a person between 18 and 59 years old who received the Ad26.COV2.S COVID-19 vaccine or a placebo. The sequences come from peripheral blood, collected in a trial of Ad26.COV2.S vaccine versus placebo. The V call is TRBV13, the J call TRBJ1-2; D gene uncertain. The CDR3 spells CASSSALTSAYGYTF. The CDR3 DNA is TGTGCCAGCAGCTCAGCCCTAACCAGTGCCTATGGCTACACCTTC.